This T cell receptor beta chain derives from a study of cytomegalovirus exposure and HLA in healthy donors. Trimming cost V 2 bases and J 0 bases; bases outside gene matches: 5. The CDR3 covers 15 residues. Germline V gives CDR1 SGHKS, CDR2 YYEKEE (reference sequence). Points from the study as a whole: A later analysis showed that HLA-associated TCR beta chains had undergone more clonal expansion than equally common others. HLA restriction was apparent for most CMV-associated TCR beta chains in a later analysis. In an earlier analysis, in 540 or so donors, most V segments appeared productive either ~90% or ~30% of the time.

It was with 60 Vbeta and 13 Jbeta primers that the PCR ran. Sequencing was performed with immunoSEQ multiplex PCR; in TCRdb, only in-frame clones are kept and a portion is missing. In the table there are 150,000 to 200,000 clones, around 85% of which are singletons. Concerning this clone itself: Its antigen remains unknown.

The sequenced material came from PBMCs. V usage is TRBV5-5 and J usage is TRBJ2-7; 7 nucleotides line up with TRBD2. The TCR originated in a boy between 2 and 10 years old in good health and CMV-seronegative. Here the CDR3 reads CASSFRQRDSYEQYF. The DNA of the CDR3 is TGTGCCAGCAGCTTCCGACAGCGGGACTCCTACGAGCAGTACTTC.